Presented here are 2 T cell receptor beta chains from one specimen sequenced in a study of cytomegalovirus exposure and HLA in healthy donors. Amplification used 60 Vbeta primers and 13 Jbeta primers. Method: immunoSEQ multiplex PCR; TCRdb's copy keeps in-frame clones and lacks some. The sample yields about 97,000 clones, roughly 85% seen once. Sequences were obtained from PBMCs. The receptor source for this set is a man aged 30 to 45 in good health and CMV-seronegative.

The chain combines TRBV5-4 with TRBJ1-4; D might be TRBD1 (5 bases). CDR1 and CDR2 (germline): SGHNT, YYREEE (reference sequence). CDR3 size: 16 residues. V was trimmed by 4 bases and J by 0 bases, leaving 13 bases between them. The CDR3, as DNA: TGTGCCAGCAGCCAAGACCGGGACTCAACTAATGAAAAACTGTTTTTT. It translates to CASSQDRDSTNEKLFF.

The chain employs TRBV4-1 and TRBJ2-5, with a weak D call TRBD2 (5 bases). The CDR3 contains 13 residues. Germline CDR1 and CDR2: MGHRA and YSYEKL. The V gene lost 1 base and the J gene lost 2 bases, with 5 bases spanning the gap. The CDR3 nucleotides are TGCGCCAGCAGCCAAGTAGCGCAAGAGACCCAGTACTTC. Translating it yields CASSQVAQETQYF.